Listed below are T cell receptor beta chains from one sample, sequenced in a study of T cell responses to AZD1222 COVID-19 vaccine. This table comes from immunoSEQ multiplex PCR, and its TCRdb copy is limited to in-frame clones, with some not included. Here the sample spans about 79,000 clones, 90% to 95% being singletons. The material was peripheral blood, obtained on day 0 of MenACWY control vaccination. Source of these receptors: an adult in good health. Both conserved end residues are part of each CDR3. D genes are given only for firm matches. Size is omitted from some rows. Given values are once, few, many or a class for expanded clones.

clone_size,v_call,d_call,j_call,cdr3_aa,cdr3_nt
NA,TRBV28,NA,TRBJ1-5,CASRPYSNQPQHF,TGTGCCAGCAGGCCTTATAGCAATCAGCCCCAGCATTTT
once,TRBV3-1/TRBV3-2,TRBD1,TRBJ2-1,CASSGRDRNNEQFF,TGTGCCAGCAGCGGCCGGGACAGAAACAATGAGCAGTTCTTC
NA,TRBV18,TRBD2,TRBJ2-1,CASSQVSGKGYNEQFF,TGTGCCAGCTCACAGGTTAGCGGGAAAGGGTACAATGAGCAGTTCTTC
NA,TRBV3-1/TRBV3-2,NA,TRBJ2-3,CASSQGSRGGTDTQYF,TGTGCCAGCAGCCAAGGTTCCCGTGGGGGCACAGATACGCAGTATTTT
few,TRBV19,TRBD2,TRBJ2-3,CASSTGRAGETDTQYF,TGTGCCAGTAGTACAGGCCGAGCGGGGGAAACAGATACGCAGTATTTT
NA,TRBV7-3,NA,TRBJ2-2,CASSRLRRDGTGELFF,TGTGCCAGCAGCCGTCTACGACGGGACGGAACCGGGGAGCTGTTTTTT
NA,TRBV14,NA,TRBJ1-2,CASSFELQYGYTF,TGTGCCAGCAGCTTCGAGTTACAGTATGGCTACACCTTC
NA,TRBV28,TRBD1,TRBJ2-7,CATMIDRASLFW,TGTGCCACCATGATAGACAGGGCCTCGCTCTTTTGG
NA,TRBV20-1,NA,TRBJ2-3,CSAGGDFAGATDTQYF,TGCAGTGCTGGTGGAGACTTCGCGGGGGCCACAGATACGCAGTATTTT
NA,TRBV2,NA,TRBJ1-3,CASKPSGGGNTIYF,TGTGCCAGTAAACCCTCAGGAGGCGGAAACACCATATATTTT
NA,TRBV7-2,TRBD1,TRBJ1-5,CASSLRDRNQPQHF,TGTGCCAGCAGCTTGCGGGACAGGAATCAGCCCCAGCATTTT
NA,TRBV15,NA,TRBJ1-6,CATSRPDTRNSPLHF,TGTGCCACCAGCAGACCGGACACAAGGAATTCACCCCTCCACTTT
NA,TRBV5-8,NA,TRBJ2-1,CASSLGLDSYNEQFF,TGTGCCAGCAGCTTGGGACTAGACTCCTACAATGAGCAGTTCTTC
NA,TRBV7-9,TRBD1,TRBJ1-5,CASSPQGAGQPQHF,TGTGCCAGCAGCCCTCAGGGGGCTGGTCAGCCCCAGCATTTT